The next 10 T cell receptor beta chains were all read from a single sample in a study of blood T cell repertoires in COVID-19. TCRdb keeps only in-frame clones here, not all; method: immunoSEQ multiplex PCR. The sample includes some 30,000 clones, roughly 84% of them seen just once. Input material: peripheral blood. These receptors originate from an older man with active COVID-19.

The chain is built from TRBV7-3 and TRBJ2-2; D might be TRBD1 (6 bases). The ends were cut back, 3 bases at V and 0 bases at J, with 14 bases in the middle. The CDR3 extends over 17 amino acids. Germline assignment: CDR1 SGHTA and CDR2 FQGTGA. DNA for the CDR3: TGTGCCAGCAGCTTTCCCCAGGGGTCCGCGAACACCGGGGAGCTGTTTTTT. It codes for CASSFPQGSANTGELFF.

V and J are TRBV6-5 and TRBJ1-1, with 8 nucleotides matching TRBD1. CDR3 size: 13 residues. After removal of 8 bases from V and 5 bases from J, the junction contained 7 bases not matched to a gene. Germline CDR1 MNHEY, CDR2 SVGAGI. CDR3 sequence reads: CASFQGARTEAFF. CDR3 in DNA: TGTGCCAGCTTTCAGGGGGCAAGAACTGAAGCTTTCTTT.

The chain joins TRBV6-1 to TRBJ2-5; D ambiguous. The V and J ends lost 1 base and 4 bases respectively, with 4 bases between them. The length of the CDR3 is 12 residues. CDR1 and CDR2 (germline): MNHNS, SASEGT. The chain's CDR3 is CASSEDIETQYF. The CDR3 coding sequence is TGTGCCAGCAGTGAAGACATAGAGACCCAGTACTTC.

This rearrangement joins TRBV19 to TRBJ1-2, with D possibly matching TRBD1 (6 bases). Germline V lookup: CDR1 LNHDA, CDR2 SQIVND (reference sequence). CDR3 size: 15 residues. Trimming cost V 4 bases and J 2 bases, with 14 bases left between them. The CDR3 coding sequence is TGTGCCAGTAGTACCCAGGGGATCTCCAACTATGGCTACACCTTC. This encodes CASSTQGISNYGYTF.

This chain's CDR3 is CASRPRGSGYEQYF. The CDR3 nucleotides read TGTGCCAGCAGACCTAGGGGCTCCGGCTACGAGCAGTACTTC. The chain joins TRBV5-8 to TRBJ2-7; D possibly corresponds to TRBD1 (5 bases). CDR3 length equals 14 residues. V lost 5 bases, J lost 3 bases, and 15 bases lay in between. Germline assignment: CDR1 SGHTS and CDR2 YDEGEE.

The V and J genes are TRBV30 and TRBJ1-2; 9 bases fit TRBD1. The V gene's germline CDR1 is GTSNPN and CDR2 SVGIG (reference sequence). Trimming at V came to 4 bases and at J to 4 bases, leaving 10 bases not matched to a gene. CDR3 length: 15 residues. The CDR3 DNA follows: TGTGCCTGGACCTCACCCGGGACAGGGACCTATGGCTACACCTTC. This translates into CAWTSPGTGTYGYTF.

The CDR3 nucleotides read TGTGCCAGCAGTGACCCACAAGGGGCCAGGACTGAAGCTTTCTTT. Its translation: CASSDPQGARTEAFF. The genes are TRBV6-6 and TRBJ1-1; perhaps TRBD1 as D (5 bases). Germline values: CDR1 MNHNY, CDR2 SVGAGI (reference sequence). V was cut by 5 bases and J by 5 bases, with 18 bases left in between. This CDR3 is 15 amino acids long.

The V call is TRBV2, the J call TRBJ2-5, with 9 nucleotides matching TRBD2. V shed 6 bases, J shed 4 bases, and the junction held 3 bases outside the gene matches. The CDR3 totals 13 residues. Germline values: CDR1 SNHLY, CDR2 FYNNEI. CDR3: CASRLGLAETQYF. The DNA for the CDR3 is TGTGCCAGCAGACTGGGACTAGCAGAGACCCAGTACTTC. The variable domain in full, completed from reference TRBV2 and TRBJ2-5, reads EPEVTQTPSHQVTQMGQEVILRCVPISNHLYFYWYRQILGQKVEFLVSFYNNEISEKSEIFDDQFSVERPDGSNFTLKIRSTKLEDSAMYFCASRLGLAETQYFGPGTRLLVL.

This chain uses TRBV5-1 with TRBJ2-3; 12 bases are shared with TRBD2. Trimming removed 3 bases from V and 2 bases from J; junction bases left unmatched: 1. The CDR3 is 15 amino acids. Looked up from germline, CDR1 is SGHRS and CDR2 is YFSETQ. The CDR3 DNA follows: TGCGCCAGCAGCTGGACTAGCGGGGACACAGATACGCAGTATTTT. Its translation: CASSWTSGDTDTQYF.

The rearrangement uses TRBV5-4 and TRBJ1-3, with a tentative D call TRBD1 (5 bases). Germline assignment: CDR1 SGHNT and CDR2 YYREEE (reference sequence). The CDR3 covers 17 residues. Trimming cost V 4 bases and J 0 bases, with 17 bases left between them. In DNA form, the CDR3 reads TGTGCCAGCAGCCTTGACCTGACAGCGAGCTCTGGAAACACCATATATTTT. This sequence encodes CASSLDLTASSGNTIYF.